This TCR gamma chain was captured in a study of γδ T cells in repeated Plasmodium falciparum infection (dated by TCRdb to the early 2020s). Regarding the research as a whole: The natural-infection arm enrolled Malian children exposed to intense seasonal malaria transmission, compared against age and gender matched Australian children. Four controlled human malaria infections were administered to five malaria-naive U.S. adults over roughly 580 days by bites from P. falciparum NF54-infected Anopheles stephensi mosquitoes. Controlled-infection subjects were sampled at baseline, immediately before selected infections, and 21 days after each infection. Malian gammadelta TCR repertoires were analysed cross-sectionally during no-transmission periods and longitudinally across acute febrile malaria episodes. In the study, the shaping of the human gammadelta T cell repertoire by repeated Plasmodium falciparum infection was examined using natural infection in Mali and controlled human malaria infection.

Here is what the overall study found, with its caveats: Compared with the repertoires of Australian children, the Vdelta2-negative gammadelta TCR repertoires of Malian children appeared more clonally expanded, less diverse and less shared. Because the controlled-infection cohort was small, analysis of inter-individual variability in gammadelta T cell responses was limited. Generalizability was limited because the Malian cohort came from a small rural village made up predominantly of one ethnic group. Vgamma9/Vdelta2+ TCR repertoires showed a highly stable polyclonal repertoire over time and infection, with many inter-individual overlapping TCRgamma sequences. In Vdelta2-negative, largely Vdelta1+, gammadelta TCR repertoires, repeated controlled infections appeared to drive waves of new clonotype selection.

Library preparation used multiplex PCR. These reads were obtained on an Illumina MiSeq. From each sorted gammadelta T cell sample, both TCR gamma (TRG) and TCR delta (TRD) chains were sequenced. As for how the authors treated the data: Repertoire analyses included clonotype tree plots, accumulated frequency of the top 20 clonotypes, diversity index (DI) and D75 metrics. In TCRdb, clones were called once more from the public reads by CATT, and rows of identical DNA were later combined. The V and J calls were not made by the authors but by TCRdb's processing. Present in this sample are about 26,000 gamma-chain clones, 3% of which were seen just once. The ten largest clones represent approximately 30% of the sample. V is pruned by 1 base and J by 0 bases, leaving 6 bases of the junction without a gene match. The CDR3, from cysteine to phenylalanine, totals 15 residues. This entry keeps only the CDR3 DNA: 45 bases, framed from base 1. CDR1 and CDR2 (EGSNGY, YDSYNSKV) derive from the germline V gene.

Points on this clone: This clone's antigen is unknown. The mismatch at residue 7 between this DNA's translation and the TCRdb protein of a much larger clone likely reflects a read error; the protein shown is translated from the DNA.

For bulk TCR repertoire analysis, Vgamma9/Vdelta2+ and Vdelta2-negative gammadelta T cell populations were isolated by flow sorting from peripheral blood mononuclear cells. This clonotype was sampled from a pool of human donors (malaria-infected and uninfected, not separated). The chain uses TRGV2 and TRGJ1 or TRGJ2. Here the J gene was assigned by germline matching of the DNA, as TCRdb has none. The specimen sequenced was gamma-delta T cells from blood. At the DNA level, the sequence is TGTGCCACCTGGGACGGCTGCATGAATTATTATAAGAAACTCTTT. This translates into CATWDGCMNYYKKLF.